The present TCR beta chain was sequenced within a study of shared clonotypes between healthy human individuals. Generated by immunoSEQ multiplex PCR, the TCRdb table keeps only in-frame clones and is missing some. The repertoire has some 480,000 clones, about 80% of them found once; the top ten carry approximately 12%. The CDR3 runs to 14 residues. Trimming stripped 7 bases from V and 2 bases from J, with 14 bases between. The germline V gene has CDR1 SNHLY and CDR2 FYNNEI. The sequencing sample was made of PBMCs. The chain uses TRBV2 and TRBJ2-5, with D perhaps TRBD1 (5 bases). The sequence came from a woman aged 40-49 years in good health. Some clones in this sample may be carry-over from other donors' samples. The CDR3 spells CASKGYRGQETQYF. In nucleotides, the CDR3 is TGTGCCAGCAAGGGATATAGGGGTCAAGAGACCCAGTACTTC.